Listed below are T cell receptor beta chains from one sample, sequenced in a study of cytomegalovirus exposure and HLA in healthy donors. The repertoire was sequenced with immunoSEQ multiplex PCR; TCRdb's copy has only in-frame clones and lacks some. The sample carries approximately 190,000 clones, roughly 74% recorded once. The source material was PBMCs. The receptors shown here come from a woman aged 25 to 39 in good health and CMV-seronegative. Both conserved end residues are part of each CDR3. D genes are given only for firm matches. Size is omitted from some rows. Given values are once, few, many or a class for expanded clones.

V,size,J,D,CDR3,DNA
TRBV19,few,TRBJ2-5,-,CASSIEGPGIRETQYF,TGTGCCAGTAGTATAGAGGGCCCGGGGATCCGAGAGACCCAGTACTTC
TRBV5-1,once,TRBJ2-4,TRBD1,CASSLEAGGRSKNIQYF,TGCGCCAGCAGCTTGGAGGCAGGGGGCAGGTCCAAAAACATTCAGTACTTC
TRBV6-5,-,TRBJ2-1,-,CASSSLASFNEQFF,TGTGCCAGCAGTTCCCTAGCTTCGTTCAATGAGCAGTTCTTC
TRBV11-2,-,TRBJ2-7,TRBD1,CASRTDRDEQYF,TGTGCCAGCAGAACGGACAGGGACGAGCAGTACTTC
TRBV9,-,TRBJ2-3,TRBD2,CASSPRGVDPPDTQYF,TGTGCCAGCAGCCCCCGGGGGGTGGACCCACCCGATACGCAGTATTTT
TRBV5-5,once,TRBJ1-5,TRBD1,CASSSYRGLNQPQHF,TGTGCCAGCAGCTCATACAGGGGGTTGAATCAGCCCCAGCATTTT
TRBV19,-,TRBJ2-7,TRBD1,CASSGTDFYEQYF,TGTGCCAGTTCCGGGACAGACTTCTACGAGCAGTACTTC
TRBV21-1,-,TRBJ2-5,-,CASMVGREGREQYF,TGTGCCAGCATGGTCGGGCGGGAGGGCCGGGAGCAGTACTTC
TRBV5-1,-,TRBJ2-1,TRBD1,CASSYSGQFDEQFF,TGCGCCAGCAGCTACTCGGGACAGTTCGATGAGCAGTTCTTC
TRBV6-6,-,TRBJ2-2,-,CATTGFDTGELFF,TGTGCCACGACAGGTTTCGACACCGGGGAGCTGTTTTTT
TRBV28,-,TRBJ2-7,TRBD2,CASSPNSRGLAGGPNYEQYF,TGTGCCAGCAGCCCTAACTCCCGGGGACTAGCGGGAGGGCCTAACTACGAGCAGTACTTC
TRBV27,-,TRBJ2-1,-,CASSLSITGYNEQFF,TGTGCCAGCAGTTTATCGATAACAGGATACAATGAGCAGTTCTTC
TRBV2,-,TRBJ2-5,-,CASIYSGVQETQYF,TGTGCCAGCATATATTCGGGAGTTCAAGAGACCCAGTACTTC
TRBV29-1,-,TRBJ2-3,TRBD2,CSVEGGTSVLDTQYF,TGCAGCGTTGAAGGCGGGACTAGCGTATTAGATACGCAGTATTTT
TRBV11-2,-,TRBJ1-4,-,CASSLVRTNEKLFF,TGTGCCAGCAGCTTAGTCAGGACTAATGAAAAACTGTTTTTT
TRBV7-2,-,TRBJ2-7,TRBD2,CASSLFGGTSGTEQYF,TGTGCCAGCAGCTTATTTGGCGGGACTAGCGGGACCGAGCAGTACTTC
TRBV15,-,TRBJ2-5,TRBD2,CATSRGAGAETQYF,TGTGCCACCAGCAGAGGTGCGGGAGCTGAGACCCAGTACTTC
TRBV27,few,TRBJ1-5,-,CASSWASSNNQPQHF,TGTGCCAGCAGTTGGGCCTCATCGAACAATCAGCCCCAGCATTTT
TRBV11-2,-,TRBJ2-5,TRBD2,CASSPRLAGEQETQYF,TGTGCCAGCAGCCCAAGACTAGCGGGGGAGCAAGAGACCCAGTACTTC
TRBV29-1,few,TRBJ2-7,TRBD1,CSVGTGKAYEQYF,TGCAGCGTGGGGACAGGGAAAGCCTACGAGCAGTACTTC
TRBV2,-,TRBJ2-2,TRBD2,CASSWTSGGADTGELFF,TGTGCCAGCAGTTGGACTAGCGGGGGGGCCGATACCGGGGAGCTGTTTTTT
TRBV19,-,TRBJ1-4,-,CASRRQIPVTGNEKLFF,TGTGCCAGTAGAAGACAGATACCCGTTACGGGCAATGAAAAACTGTTTTTT
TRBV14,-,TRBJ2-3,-,CASSGPEATVDTQYF,TGTGCCAGCAGCGGTCCGGAGGCCACCGTCGATACGCAGTATTTT
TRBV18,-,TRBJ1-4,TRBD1,CASSLGLGTAEKLFF,TGTGCCAGCTCGCTAGGGCTTGGGACAGCTGAAAAACTGTTTTTT
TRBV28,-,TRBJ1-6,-,CASSLGLNNSPLHF,TGTGCCAGCAGCCTGGGGCTAAATAATTCACCCCTCCACTTT
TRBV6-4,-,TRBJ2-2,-,CASSVFHRTGELFF,TGCGCCAGCAGTGTGTTTCACAGGACCGGGGAGCTGTTTTTT
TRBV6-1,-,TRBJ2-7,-,CASSEFKRVYYEQYF,TGTGCCAGCAGTGAATTTAAGAGGGTCTACTACGAGCAGTACTTC
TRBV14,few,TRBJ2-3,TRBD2,CASQGSGSGLTDTQYF,TGTGCCAGCCAAGGTAGCGGGAGTGGTCTCACAGATACGCAGTATTTT
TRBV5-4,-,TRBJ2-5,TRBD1,CASREGQAVETQYF,TGTGCCAGCAGAGAGGGACAGGCTGTGGAGACCCAGTACTTC
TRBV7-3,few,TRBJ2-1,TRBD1,CASSVDRVNNEQFF,TGTGCCAGCAGCGTTGACAGGGTAAACAATGAGCAGTTCTTC
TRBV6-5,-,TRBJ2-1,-,CASSYSKPNLRGEQFF,TGTGCCAGCAGTTACTCGAAGCCCAACCTTCGGGGTGAGCAGTTCTTC
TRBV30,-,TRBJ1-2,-,CAWSRTAANYGYTF,TGTGCCTGGAGTAGGACTGCAGCTAACTATGGCTACACCTTC
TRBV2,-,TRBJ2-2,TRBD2,CASGEATWTSRNTGELFF,TGTGCCAGCGGAGAAGCGACCTGGACTAGCAGAAACACCGGGGAGCTGTTTTTT
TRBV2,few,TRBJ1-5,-,CASISDRNSNQPQHF,TGTGCCAGCATTTCTGACAGGAATAGCAATCAGCCCCAGCATTTT
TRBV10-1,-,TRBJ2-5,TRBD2,CASSSGGADETQYF,TGCGCCAGCTCTAGCGGGGGGGCCGATGAGACCCAGTACTTC
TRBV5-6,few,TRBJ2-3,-,CASSLELGSRTDTQYF,TGTGCCAGCAGCTTGGAACTAGGTAGTCGTACAGATACGCAGTATTTT
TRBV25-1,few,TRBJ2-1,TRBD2,CASSESSGVSSYNEQFF,TGTGCCAGCAGTGAATCTAGCGGGGTAAGCTCCTACAATGAGCAGTTCTTC
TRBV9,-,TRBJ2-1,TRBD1,CASSSRGTGSYNEQFF,TGTGCCAGCAGTTCAAGGGGGACAGGGTCCTACAATGAGCAGTTCTTC
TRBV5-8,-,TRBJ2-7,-,CANSRQVNSYEQYF,TGTGCCAACTCAAGACAGGTAAACTCCTACGAGCAGTACTTC
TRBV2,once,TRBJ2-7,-,CASISGLEQYF,TGTGCCAGCATATCAGGGCTCGAGCAGTACTTC
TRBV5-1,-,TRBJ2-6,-,CASSSQGNSAGANVLTF,TGCGCCAGCAGCTCTCAGGGGAATTCAGCTGGGGCCAACGTCCTGACTTTC
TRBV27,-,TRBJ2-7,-,CASSFSSRTATGEQYF,TGTGCCAGCAGTTTTTCGTCCCGGACAGCAACGGGGGAGCAGTACTTC
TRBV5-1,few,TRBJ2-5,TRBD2,CASSWPTSGGETQYF,TGCGCCAGCAGCTGGCCCACGTCGGGGGGGGAGACCCAGTACTTC
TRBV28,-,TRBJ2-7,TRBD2,CASSLGLAGHRGYEQYF,TGTGCCAGCAGTCTCGGACTAGCGGGCCACCGGGGCTACGAGCAGTACTTC
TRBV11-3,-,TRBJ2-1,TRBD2,CASSPGGRASEQFF,TGTGCCAGCAGCCCTGGCGGGAGGGCCTCTGAGCAGTTCTTC
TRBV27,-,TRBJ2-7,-,CASGISGIVKSYEQYF,TGTGCCAGCGGCATCTCCGGGATAGTAAAGTCCTACGAGCAGTACTTC
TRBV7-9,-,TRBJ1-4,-,CSSSSNSGFLGEKLFF,TGTTCCAGCAGCTCGAATTCAGGGTTCCTGGGTGAAAAACTGTTTTTT